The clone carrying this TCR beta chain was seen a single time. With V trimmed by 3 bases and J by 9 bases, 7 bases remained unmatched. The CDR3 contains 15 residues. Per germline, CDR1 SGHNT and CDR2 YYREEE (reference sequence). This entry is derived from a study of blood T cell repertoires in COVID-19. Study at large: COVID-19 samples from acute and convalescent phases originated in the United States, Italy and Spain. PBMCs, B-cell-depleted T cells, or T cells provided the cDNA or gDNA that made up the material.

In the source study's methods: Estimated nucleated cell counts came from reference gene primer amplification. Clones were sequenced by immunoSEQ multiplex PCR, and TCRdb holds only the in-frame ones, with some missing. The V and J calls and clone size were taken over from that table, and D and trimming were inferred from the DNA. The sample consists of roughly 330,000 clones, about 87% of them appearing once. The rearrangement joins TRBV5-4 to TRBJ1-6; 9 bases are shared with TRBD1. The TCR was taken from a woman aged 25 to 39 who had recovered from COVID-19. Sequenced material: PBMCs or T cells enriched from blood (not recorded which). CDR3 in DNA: TGTGCCAGCAGCTCTTCGGACAGGGGAGGTTCACCCCTCCACTTT. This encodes CASSSSDRGGSPLHF.